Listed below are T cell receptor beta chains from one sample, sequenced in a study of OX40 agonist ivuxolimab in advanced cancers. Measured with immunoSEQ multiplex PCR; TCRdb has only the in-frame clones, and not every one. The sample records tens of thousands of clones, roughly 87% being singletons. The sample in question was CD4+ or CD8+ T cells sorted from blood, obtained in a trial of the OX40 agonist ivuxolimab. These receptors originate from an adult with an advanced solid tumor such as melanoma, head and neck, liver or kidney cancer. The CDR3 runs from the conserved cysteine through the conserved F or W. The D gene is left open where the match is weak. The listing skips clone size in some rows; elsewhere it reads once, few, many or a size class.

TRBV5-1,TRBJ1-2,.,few,CASSLGQTMGYTF,TGCGCCAGCAGCTTGGGGCAAACTATGGGCTACACCTTC
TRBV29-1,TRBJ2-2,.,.,CSVGFTGELFF,TGCAGCGTTGGATTCACCGGGGAGCTGTTTTTT
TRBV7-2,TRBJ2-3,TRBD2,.,CASSLNRGGTDTQYF,TGTGCCAGCAGCTTAAACCGGGGGGGGACAGATACGCAGTATTTT
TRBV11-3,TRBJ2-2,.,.,CASSLVVPGMGGELFF,TGTGCCAGCAGCTTAGTAGTCCCGGGAATGGGCGGGGAGCTGTTTTTT
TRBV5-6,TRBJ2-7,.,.,CASSFLGATYEQYF,TGTGCCAGCAGCTTTCTCGGGGCTACCTACGAGCAGTACTTC
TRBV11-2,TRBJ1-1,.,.,CASSTWSRAFF,TGTGCCAGCAGCACTTGGAGTAGAGCTTTCTTT
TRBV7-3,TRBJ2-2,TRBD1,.,CASSLATGFGNGELFF,TGTGCCAGCAGCTTGGCGACAGGGTTCGGTAACGGGGAGCTGTTTTTT
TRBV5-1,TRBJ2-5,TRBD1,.,CASSLTGVPETQYF,TGCGCCAGCAGCTTGACAGGGGTACCAGAGACCCAGTACTTC
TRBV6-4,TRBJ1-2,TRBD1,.,CASSRPPGGFYGYTF,TGTGCCAGCAGCAGGCCGCCAGGGGGCTTCTATGGCTACACCTTC
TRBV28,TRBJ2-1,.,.,CASSTRDTYNEQFF,TGTGCCAGCAGTACACGGGACACCTACAATGAGCAGTTCTTC
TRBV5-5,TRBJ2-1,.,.,CASSKRVSYNEQFF,TGTGCCAGCAGCAAGAGGGTCTCCTACAATGAGCAGTTCTTC
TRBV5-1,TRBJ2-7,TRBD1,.,CASSTWTGNYEQYF,TGCGCCAGCAGCACCTGGACAGGGAACTACGAGCAGTACTTC
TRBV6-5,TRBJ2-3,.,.,CASSSPGTSTDTQYF,TGTGCCAGCAGTTCCCCCGGGACGTCCACAGATACGCAGTATTTT
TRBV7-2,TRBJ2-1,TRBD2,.,CASSFGGGEQFF,TGTGCCAGCAGCTTTGGGGGGGGTGAGCAGTTCTTC
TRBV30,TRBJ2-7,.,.,CAFYGRAPYEQYF,TGTGCCTTCTACGGGAGAGCTCCTTACGAGCAGTACTTC
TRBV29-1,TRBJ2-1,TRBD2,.,CSVVSGGWGNEQFF,TGCAGCGTTGTTAGCGGGGGTTGGGGCAATGAGCAGTTCTTC
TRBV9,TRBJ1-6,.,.,CASSLDGNSPLHF,TGTGCCAGCAGCTTGGACGGTAATTCACCCCTCCACTTT
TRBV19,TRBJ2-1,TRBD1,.,CASRDPGQGVGNEQFF,TGTGCCAGTAGGGACCCAGGACAGGGGGTTGGCAATGAGCAGTTCTTC
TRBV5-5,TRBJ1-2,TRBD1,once,CASSMTGAGAGYTF,TGTGCCAGCAGCATGACAGGGGCAGGGGCGGGCTACACCTTC
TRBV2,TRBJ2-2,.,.,CASRPRTGDTGELFF,TGTGCCAGCAGGCCAAGGACTGGAGACACCGGGGAGCTGTTTTTT
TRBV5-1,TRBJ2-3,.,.,CASSLAGTDTQYF,TGCGCCAGCAGCTTAGCGGGCACAGATACGCAGTATTTT
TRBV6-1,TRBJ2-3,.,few,CASRDPSSTDTQYF,TGTGCCAGCAGAGACCCGTCTAGCACAGATACGCAGTATTTT
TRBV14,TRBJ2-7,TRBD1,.,CASSLGTGYSEQYF,TGTGCCAGCAGCCTAGGGACAGGCTACTCCGAGCAGTACTTC
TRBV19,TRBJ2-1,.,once,CASSILTINEQFF,TGTGCCAGTAGTATTCTCACGATCAATGAGCAGTTCTTC
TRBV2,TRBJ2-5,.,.,CASSVFGETQYF,TGTGCCAGCAGTGTATTTGGAGAGACCCAGTACTTC
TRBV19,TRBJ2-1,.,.,CASSMEGAGGQQFF,TGTGCCAGTAGTATGGAGGGGGCGGGAGGCCAGCAGTTCTTC